This entry describes one T cell receptor (beta chain). Its antigen is not identified. This CDR3 is also generated by other DNA sequences in the sample. This entry belongs to a study of cytomegalovirus exposure and HLA in healthy donors. Findings and caveats of the study: Donor immune exposure was known only as CMV serostatus. Most TCR beta V segments were productive about 87% or about 30% of the time in an earlier analysis. TCR beta sequences numbering under 20,000 were associated with HLA alleles at 0.05 false discovery rate in a later analysis.

CDR1 is DFQATT and CDR2 is SNEGSKA in the germline V gene (reference sequence). The CDR3 contains 11 residues. Trimming removed 2 bases from V and 3 bases from J, with 5 bases in between. Both 60 Vbeta primers and 13 Jbeta primers went into the PCR. Produced via immunoSEQ multiplex PCR; TCRdb's table is partial and in-frame only. The sample contains some 65,000 clones, 62% of which appear only once. The sample consisted of PBMCs. This sequence originates from a man aged 25 to 40 in good health and CMV-seronegative. The chain is built from TRBV20-1 and TRBJ2-7; possibly TRBD1 for D (5 bases). The CDR3 coding sequence is TGCAGTGCTAGACAGGGCTACGAGCAGTACTTC. Translated, it gives CSARQGYEQYF.